This entry features one T cell receptor (beta chain) sequence. Its antigen is unknown. The source of the sample is a study of graft-versus-host responses after intestinal transplantation. Overall study context: Multivisceral, liver-intestinal, or isolated intestinal grafts were transplanted into recipients. Uniformly, recipients were administered anti-thymocyte globulin induction with subsequent tacrolimus and steroids for three to four years.

Some clones are missing from TCRdb's copy, which holds only in-frame ones; the method was immunoSEQ multiplex PCR. This sample has about 99,000 clones, with roughly 93% found just once. Broader study findings: Some GvH clones were seen earlier in gut or blood, suggesting intestinal origin.

The CDR3 consists of 12 residues. CDR1 is SGHAT and CDR2 is FQDESV in the germline V gene (reference sequence). V was clipped by 7 bases and J by 10 bases, with 15 bases between them. The specimen comprised unstimulated CD8+ T cells sorted from spleen or lymph node cells, sampled before intestinal transplant. The chain combines TRBV11-1 with TRBJ2-3; D is possibly TRBD2 (5 bases). The TCR originated in a human donor who received an intestinal transplant. CDR3 loop: CASTPGAEAQYF. The DNA of the CDR3 is TGTGCCAGCACCCCAGGCGCGGAGGCGCAGTATTTT.